Listed below are T cell receptor beta chains from one sample, sequenced in a study of T cell responses to AZD1222 COVID-19 vaccine. Assay used: immunoSEQ multiplex PCR; TCRdb lists only in-frame clones, some missing. The sample includes 110,000 to 150,000 clones, just over 90% of them seen just once. This specimen consisted of peripheral blood, obtained on day 0 of MenACWY control vaccination. The receptors were gathered from an adult in good health. CDR3s include the opening cysteine and the closing phenylalanine or tryptophan. The D gene is left open where the match is weak. Rows may omit the clone size; those that give it use once, few, many or a size class.

clone_size: once; j_call: TRBJ1-1; cdr3_length: 15; v_call: TRBV21-1; d_call: -; cdr3_nt: TGTGCCAGCATCGGGGCAGGGGCATTGAACACTGAAGCTTTCTTT; cdr3_aa: CASIGAGALNTEAFF
clone_size: -; j_call: TRBJ1-1; cdr3_length: 12; v_call: TRBV5-1; d_call: -; cdr3_nt: TGCGCCAGCAGCTTGACCCACGGCGAAGCTTTCTTT; cdr3_aa: CASSLTHGEAFF
clone_size: -; j_call: TRBJ1-1; cdr3_length: 13; v_call: TRBV2; d_call: -; cdr3_nt: TGTGCCAGCAGCCCCTTATTGGGCACTGAAGCTTTCTTT; cdr3_aa: CASSPLLGTEAFF
clone_size: -; j_call: TRBJ1-1; cdr3_length: 14; v_call: TRBV3-1/TRBV3-2; d_call: -; cdr3_nt: TGTGCCAGCAGCCAAGAATACGAGAACACTGAAGCTTTCTTT; cdr3_aa: CASSQEYENTEAFF
clone_size: -; j_call: TRBJ2-3; cdr3_length: 14; v_call: TRBV13; d_call: TRBD2; cdr3_nt: TGTGCCAGCAGCTCGGGACTACGCACAGATACGCAGTATTTT; cdr3_aa: CASSSGLRTDTQYF
clone_size: -; j_call: TRBJ1-2; cdr3_length: 15; v_call: TRBV4-3; d_call: -; cdr3_nt: TGCGCCAGCAGTCCGCGGGGGCGCTATTCGAGGGGCTACACCTTC; cdr3_aa: CASSPRGRYSRGYTF
clone_size: -; j_call: TRBJ2-4; cdr3_length: 15; v_call: TRBV25-1; d_call: -; cdr3_nt: TGTGCCAGCAGCCCCCGTGACGGAGCCAAAAACATTCAGTACTTC; cdr3_aa: CASSPRDGAKNIQYF
clone_size: -; j_call: TRBJ2-7; cdr3_length: 13; v_call: TRBV9; d_call: -; cdr3_nt: TGTGCCAGCAGCGTAGACCTACGAAACGAGCAGTACTTC; cdr3_aa: CASSVDLRNEQYF
clone_size: -; j_call: TRBJ2-7; cdr3_length: 14; v_call: TRBV14; d_call: -; cdr3_nt: TGTGCCAGCAGCCAAGTGGGCGTAGCCTACGAGCAGTACTTC; cdr3_aa: CASSQVGVAYEQYF
clone_size: -; j_call: TRBJ1-3; cdr3_length: 14; v_call: TRBV5-1; d_call: -; cdr3_nt: TGCGCCACCCGAGTCGAAGTCGGTGGAAACACCATATATTTT; cdr3_aa: CATRVEVGGNTIYF
clone_size: -; j_call: TRBJ2-7; cdr3_length: 17; v_call: TRBV5-4; d_call: TRBD2; cdr3_nt: TGTGCCAGCAGCCCTGTTCCTAGCGGGAGTCGTCGGTCCGAGCAGTACTTC; cdr3_aa: CASSPVPSGSRRSEQYF
clone_size: -; j_call: TRBJ2-7; cdr3_length: 13; v_call: TRBV27; d_call: -; cdr3_nt: TGTGCCAGCAGTCATACAGAGAACTACGAGCAGTACTTC; cdr3_aa: CASSHTENYEQYF
clone_size: -; j_call: TRBJ1-2; cdr3_length: 14; v_call: TRBV6-4; d_call: TRBD1; cdr3_nt: TGTGCCAGCAGCCCGGGGACAGGGGGGTATGGCTACACCTTC; cdr3_aa: CASSPGTGGYGYTF
clone_size: -; j_call: TRBJ1-1; cdr3_length: 14; v_call: TRBV7-3; d_call: -; cdr3_nt: TGTGCCAGCAGCTTAAATCAGGGAAACACTGAAGCTTTCTTT; cdr3_aa: CASSLNQGNTEAFF
clone_size: -; j_call: TRBJ1-4; cdr3_length: 16; v_call: TRBV5-1; d_call: -; cdr3_nt: TGCGCCAGCAGCTTGCAAACGAGGACACCTAATGAAAAACTGTTTTTT; cdr3_aa: CASSLQTRTPNEKLFF
clone_size: -; j_call: TRBJ1-5; cdr3_length: 11; v_call: TRBV20-1; d_call: -; cdr3_nt: TGCAGTGCTAGAGGGGGTCAGCCCCAGCATTTT; cdr3_aa: CSARGGQPQHF
clone_size: -; j_call: TRBJ2-1; cdr3_length: 15; v_call: TRBV5-1; d_call: -; cdr3_nt: TGCGCCAGCAGCTTGAGGGTAGCTGGTGACAATGAGCAGTTCTTC; cdr3_aa: CASSLRVAGDNEQFF
clone_size: once; j_call: TRBJ2-3; cdr3_length: 13; v_call: TRBV27; d_call: -; cdr3_nt: TGTGCCAGCAGTTTACGTGGGGAAGATACGCAGTATTTT; cdr3_aa: CASSLRGEDTQYF
clone_size: -; j_call: TRBJ1-5; cdr3_length: 15; v_call: TRBV30; d_call: TRBD1; cdr3_nt: TGTGCCTGGAGTGGGGGACAGCCTATTTATCAGCCCCAGCATTTT; cdr3_aa: CAWSGGQPIYQPQHF
clone_size: -; j_call: TRBJ2-7; cdr3_length: 16; v_call: TRBV7-3; d_call: TRBD2; cdr3_nt: TGTGCCAGCAGCCGCCAGGGCGGGGGGAACTCCTACGAGCAGTACTTC; cdr3_aa: CASSRQGGGNSYEQYF
clone_size: -; j_call: TRBJ2-1; cdr3_length: 14; v_call: TRBV15; d_call: -; cdr3_nt: TGTGCCACCAGCATATTAGGGACTCTTTATGAGCAGTTCTTC; cdr3_aa: CATSILGTLYEQFF
clone_size: -; j_call: TRBJ2-5; cdr3_length: 17; v_call: TRBV7-2; d_call: -; cdr3_nt: TGTGCCAGCAGCTTAGTTTCCGGGGGGCAAGGGGAAGAGACCCAGTACTTC; cdr3_aa: CASSLVSGGQGEETQYF
clone_size: -; j_call: TRBJ1-6; cdr3_length: 12; v_call: TRBV6-2/TRBV6-3; d_call: TRBD1; cdr3_nt: TGTGCCAGCAGGTACAGGGGATCACCCCTCCACTTT; cdr3_aa: CASRYRGSPLHF
clone_size: -; j_call: TRBJ2-5; cdr3_length: 16; v_call: TRBV7-8; d_call: TRBD2; cdr3_nt: TGTGCCAGCAGCTTAGAGGTAGCGGGAGAGGGAGAGACCCAGTACTTC; cdr3_aa: CASSLEVAGEGETQYF
clone_size: -; j_call: TRBJ1-2; cdr3_length: 15; v_call: TRBV4-3; d_call: -; cdr3_nt: TGCGCCAGCAGCCAAGAAGTGTGGGCTGACTATGGCTACACCTTC; cdr3_aa: CASSQEVWADYGYTF
clone_size: -; j_call: TRBJ1-1; cdr3_length: 14; v_call: TRBV27; d_call: TRBD1; cdr3_nt: TGTGCCAGCAGGCCGGACAGGGTGGACACTGAAGCTTTCTTT; cdr3_aa: CASRPDRVDTEAFF
clone_size: -; j_call: TRBJ2-1; cdr3_length: 18; v_call: TRBV10-3; d_call: TRBD2; cdr3_nt: TGTGCCATCAGTGACACTAGCGGGAGAATAGTGTCCTACAATGAGCAGTTCTTC; cdr3_aa: CAISDTSGRIVSYNEQFF
clone_size: few; j_call: TRBJ1-1; cdr3_length: 12; v_call: TRBV29-1; d_call: -; cdr3_nt: TGCAGCGTTGATCAGGGTTCATCTGAAGCTTTCTTT; cdr3_aa: CSVDQGSSEAFF
clone_size: -; j_call: TRBJ1-5; cdr3_length: 14; v_call: TRBV28; d_call: -; cdr3_nt: TGTGCCAGCAGTCCGTCAAAGTATCCCCAGCCCCAGCATTTT; cdr3_aa: CASSPSKYPQPQHF
clone_size: once; j_call: TRBJ2-4; cdr3_length: 13; v_call: TRBV28; d_call: -; cdr3_nt: TGTGCCAGCGCTTCCCTAGCCAAAAACATTCAGTACTTC; cdr3_aa: CASASLAKNIQYF
clone_size: once; j_call: TRBJ2-3; cdr3_length: 16; v_call: TRBV19; d_call: -; cdr3_nt: TGTGCCAGTAGTATATCATCAACGAAACGGGTAGATACGCAGTATTTT; cdr3_aa: CASSISSTKRVDTQYF
clone_size: once; j_call: TRBJ2-5; cdr3_length: 13; v_call: TRBV18; d_call: -; cdr3_nt: TGTGCCAGCTCACCCCGGGCCGAAGAGACCCAGTACTTC; cdr3_aa: CASSPRAEETQYF
clone_size: once; j_call: TRBJ1-1; cdr3_length: 14; v_call: TRBV25-1; d_call: TRBD1; cdr3_nt: TGTGCCAGCAGCTGGACAGGGGGAATTGGTGAAGCTTTCTTT; cdr3_aa: CASSWTGGIGEAFF
clone_size: -; j_call: TRBJ1-5; cdr3_length: 15; v_call: TRBV5-6; d_call: -; cdr3_nt: TGTGCCAGCAGCTTGTTAGGATATAGCAATCAGCCCCAGCATTTT; cdr3_aa: CASSLLGYSNQPQHF
clone_size: once; j_call: TRBJ1-4; cdr3_length: 12; v_call: TRBV7-6; d_call: -; cdr3_nt: TGTGCCAGCAGCTTAGAAGGGGGAAAACTGTTTTTT; cdr3_aa: CASSLEGGKLFF
clone_size: -; j_call: TRBJ1-1; cdr3_length: 17; v_call: TRBV7-8; d_call: -; cdr3_nt: TGTGCCAGCAGCCAAAACGTCCGTACCGGCGGGGGCACTGAAGCTTTCTTT; cdr3_aa: CASSQNVRTGGGTEAFF
clone_size: -; j_call: TRBJ1-2; cdr3_length: 10; v_call: TRBV6-5; d_call: -; cdr3_nt: TGTGCCGCATCCCTTCGCGGCTACACCTTC; cdr3_aa: CAASLRGYTF
clone_size: -; j_call: TRBJ1-5; cdr3_length: 14; v_call: TRBV18; d_call: -; cdr3_nt: TGTGCCAGCTCACAGGGAAATAGCAATCAGCCCCAGCATTTT; cdr3_aa: CASSQGNSNQPQHF
clone_size: -; j_call: TRBJ1-1; cdr3_length: 13; v_call: TRBV19; d_call: -; cdr3_nt: TGTGCCAGTAGTCCCCCGGGCAGGACTGAAGCTTTCTTT; cdr3_aa: CASSPPGRTEAFF
clone_size: -; j_call: TRBJ1-3; cdr3_length: 14; v_call: TRBV2; d_call: -; cdr3_nt: TGTGCCAGCAGTGATCCGGGGCATGGAAACACCATATATTTT; cdr3_aa: CASSDPGHGNTIYF
clone_size: -; j_call: TRBJ1-1; cdr3_length: 13; v_call: TRBV9; d_call: -; cdr3_nt: TGTGCCAGCAGCGTAGTGCAGGGAACTGAAGCTTTCTTT; cdr3_aa: CASSVVQGTEAFF
clone_size: -; j_call: TRBJ2-7; cdr3_length: 14; v_call: TRBV6-5; d_call: -; cdr3_nt: TGTGCCAGCAGTACCGACAGGGAGGTCGACGAGCAGTACTTC; cdr3_aa: CASSTDREVDEQYF
clone_size: -; j_call: TRBJ1-1; cdr3_length: 14; v_call: TRBV5-4; d_call: TRBD1; cdr3_nt: TGTGCCAGCAGCTCGGGACAGAAGAACACTGAAGCTTTCTTT; cdr3_aa: CASSSGQKNTEAFF
clone_size: -; j_call: TRBJ2-5; cdr3_length: 17; v_call: TRBV5-1; d_call: -; cdr3_nt: TGCGCCAGCAGCCTAACGGTGATTGGGGCTAAGGGAGAGACCCAGTACTTC; cdr3_aa: CASSLTVIGAKGETQYF
clone_size: -; j_call: TRBJ1-5; cdr3_length: 15; v_call: TRBV28; d_call: -; cdr3_nt: TGTGCCAGCAGTTTTGACGGGTCTAGCAATCAGCCCCAGCATTTT; cdr3_aa: CASSFDGSSNQPQHF
clone_size: -; j_call: TRBJ1-3; cdr3_length: 15; v_call: TRBV6-5; d_call: TRBD1; cdr3_nt: TGTGCCAGCAGCCGACAGGGACGGGGTGGAAACACCATATATTTT; cdr3_aa: CASSRQGRGGNTIYF
clone_size: -; j_call: TRBJ2-7; cdr3_length: 11; v_call: TRBV7-9; d_call: -; cdr3_nt: TGTGCCAGCAGCTTAAGTTACGAGCAGTACTTC; cdr3_aa: CASSLSYEQYF
clone_size: -; j_call: TRBJ1-1; cdr3_length: 13; v_call: TRBV5-1; d_call: -; cdr3_nt: TGCGCCAGTGCAGGGGTAGGAGACACTGAAGCTTTCTTT; cdr3_aa: CASAGVGDTEAFF
clone_size: -; j_call: TRBJ2-1; cdr3_length: 13; v_call: TRBV5-1; d_call: -; cdr3_nt: TGCGCCAGCAGCTTCCTGAGAGTGGATGAGCAGTTCTTC; cdr3_aa: CASSFLRVDEQFF
clone_size: once; j_call: TRBJ1-4; cdr3_length: 16; v_call: TRBV27; d_call: TRBD1; cdr3_nt: TGTGCCAGCAGAAGGGGGACAGCTACGGCTGAGGAAAAACTGTTTTTT; cdr3_aa: CASRRGTATAEEKLFF
clone_size: -; j_call: TRBJ1-4; cdr3_length: 14; v_call: TRBV19; d_call: -; cdr3_nt: TGTGCCAGTACCCCGGGTTTGGCTAATGAAAAACTGTTTTTT; cdr3_aa: CASTPGLANEKLFF